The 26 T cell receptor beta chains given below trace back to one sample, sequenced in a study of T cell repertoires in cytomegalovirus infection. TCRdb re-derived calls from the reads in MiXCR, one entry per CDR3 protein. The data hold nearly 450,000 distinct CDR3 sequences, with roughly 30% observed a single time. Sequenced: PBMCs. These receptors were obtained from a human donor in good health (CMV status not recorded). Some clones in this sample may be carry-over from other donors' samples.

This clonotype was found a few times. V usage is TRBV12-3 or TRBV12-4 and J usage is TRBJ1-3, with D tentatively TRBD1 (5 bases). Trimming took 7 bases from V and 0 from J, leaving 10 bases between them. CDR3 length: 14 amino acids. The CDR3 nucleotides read TGTGCCAGCAAAAGAACAGGCTCTGGAAACACCATATATTTT. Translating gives CASKRTGSGNTIYF.

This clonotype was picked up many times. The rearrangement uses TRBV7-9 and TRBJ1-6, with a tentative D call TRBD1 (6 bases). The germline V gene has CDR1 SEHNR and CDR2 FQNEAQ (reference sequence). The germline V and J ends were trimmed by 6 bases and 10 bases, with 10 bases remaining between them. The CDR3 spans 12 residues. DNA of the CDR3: TGTGCCAGCAGTCTACAGGGATCACCCCTCCACTTT. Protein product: CASSLQGSPLHF.

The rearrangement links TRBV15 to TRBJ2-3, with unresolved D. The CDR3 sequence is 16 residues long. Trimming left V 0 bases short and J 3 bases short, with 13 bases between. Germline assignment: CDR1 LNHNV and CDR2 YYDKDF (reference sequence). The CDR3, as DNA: TGTGCCACCAGCAGAGATGGTAAAGGGCAAACAGATACGCAGTATTTT. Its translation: CATSRDGKGQTDTQYF.

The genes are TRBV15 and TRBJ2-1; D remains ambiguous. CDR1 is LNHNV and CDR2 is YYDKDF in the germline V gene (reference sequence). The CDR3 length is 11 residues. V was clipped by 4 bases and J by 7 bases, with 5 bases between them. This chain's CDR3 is CATSIGNEQFF. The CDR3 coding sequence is TGTGCCACCAGCATCGGGAATGAGCAGTTCTTC.

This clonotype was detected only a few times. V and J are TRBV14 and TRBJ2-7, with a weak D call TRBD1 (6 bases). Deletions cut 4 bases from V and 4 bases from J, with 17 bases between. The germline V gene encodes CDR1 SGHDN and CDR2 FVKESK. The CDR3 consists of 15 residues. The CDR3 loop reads CASSRTGPYQYEQYF. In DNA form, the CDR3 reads TGTGCCAGCAGCCGCACAGGGCCCTATCAATACGAGCAGTACTTC. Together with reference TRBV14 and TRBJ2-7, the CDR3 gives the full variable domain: EAGVTQFPSHSVIEKGQTVTLRCDPISGHDNLYWYRRVMGKEIKFLLHFVKESKQDESGMPNNRFLAERTGGTYSTLKVQPAELEDSGVYFCASSRTGPYQYEQYFGPGTRLTVT.

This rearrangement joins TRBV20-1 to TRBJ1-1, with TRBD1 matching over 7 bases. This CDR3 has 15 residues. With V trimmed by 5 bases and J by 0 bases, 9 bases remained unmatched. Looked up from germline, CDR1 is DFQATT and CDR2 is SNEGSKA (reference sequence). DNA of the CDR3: TGCAGTGCTGACCGGGACAGCACCTTGAACACTGAAGCTTTCTTT. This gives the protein CSADRDSTLNTEAFF.

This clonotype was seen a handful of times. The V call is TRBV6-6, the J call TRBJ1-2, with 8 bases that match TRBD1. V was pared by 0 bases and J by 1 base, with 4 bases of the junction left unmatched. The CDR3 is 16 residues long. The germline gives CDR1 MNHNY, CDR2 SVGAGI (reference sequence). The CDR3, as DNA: TGTGCCAGCAGTTACTCCGGGACAGGCGTTAACTATGGCTACACCTTC. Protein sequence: CASSYSGTGVNYGYTF.

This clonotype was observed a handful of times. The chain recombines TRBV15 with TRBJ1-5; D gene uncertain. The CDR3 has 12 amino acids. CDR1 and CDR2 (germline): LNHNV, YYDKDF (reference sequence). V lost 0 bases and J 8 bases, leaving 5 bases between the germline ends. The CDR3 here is CATSRDLKPQHF. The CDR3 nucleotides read TGTGCCACCAGCAGAGATCTGAAGCCCCAGCATTTT.

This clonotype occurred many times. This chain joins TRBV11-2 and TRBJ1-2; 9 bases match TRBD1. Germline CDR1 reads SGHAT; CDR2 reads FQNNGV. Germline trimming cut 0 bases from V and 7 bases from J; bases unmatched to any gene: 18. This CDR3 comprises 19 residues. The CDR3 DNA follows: TGTGCCAGCAGCTTAGATGGTCGGTTACAGGGGGCAGCCCGGGGTGGCTACACCTTC. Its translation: CASSLDGRLQGAARGGYTF.

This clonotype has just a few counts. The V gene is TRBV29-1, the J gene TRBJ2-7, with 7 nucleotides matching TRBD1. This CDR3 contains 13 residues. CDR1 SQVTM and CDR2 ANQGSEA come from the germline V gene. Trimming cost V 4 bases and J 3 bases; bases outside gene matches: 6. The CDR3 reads CSVGQGRGYEQYF. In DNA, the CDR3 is TGCAGCGTTGGACAGGGACGTGGCTACGAGCAGTACTTC.

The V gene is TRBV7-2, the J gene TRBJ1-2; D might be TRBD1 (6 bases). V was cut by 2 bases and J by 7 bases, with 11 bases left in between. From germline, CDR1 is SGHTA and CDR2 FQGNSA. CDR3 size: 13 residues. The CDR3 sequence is CASSLKGELGYTF. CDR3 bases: TGTGCCAGCAGCTTAAAGGGGGAACTTGGCTACACCTTC. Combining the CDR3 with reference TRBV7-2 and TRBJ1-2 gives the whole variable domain GAGVSQSPSNKVTEKGKDVELRCDPISGHTALYWYRQSLGQGLEFLIYFQGNSAPDKSGLPSDRFSAERTGGSVSTLTIQRTQQEDSAVYLCASSLKGELGYTFGSGTRLTVV.

The chain's CDR3 is CASSYGLAVLRVDTQYF. The DNA for the CDR3 is TGTGCCAGCAGTTACGGGTTAGCGGTACTGAGAGTAGATACGCAGTATTTT. The chain uses TRBV6-2 or TRBV6-3 and TRBJ2-3, with D maybe TRBD2 (6 bases). This CDR3 has 17 residues. The germline V gene has CDR1 MNHEY and CDR2 SVGEGT. Deletions cut 2 bases from V and 5 bases from J, with 20 bases between.

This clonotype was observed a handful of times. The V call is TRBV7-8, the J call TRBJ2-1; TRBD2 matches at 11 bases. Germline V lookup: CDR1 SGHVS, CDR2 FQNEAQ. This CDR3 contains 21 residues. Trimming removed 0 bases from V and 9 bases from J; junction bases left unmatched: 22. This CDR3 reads CASSLAQGGRGLAGSPSEQFF. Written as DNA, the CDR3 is TGTGCCAGCAGCTTAGCGCAGGGGGGGAGAGGACTAGCGGGTAGCCCCAGTGAGCAGTTCTTC.

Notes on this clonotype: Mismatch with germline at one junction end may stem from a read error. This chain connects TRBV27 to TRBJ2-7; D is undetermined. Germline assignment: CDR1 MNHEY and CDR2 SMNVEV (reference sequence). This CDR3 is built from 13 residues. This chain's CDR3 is CASRRTGTYVQYF. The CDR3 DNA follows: TGTGCCAGCCGAAGAACTGGCACGTACGTGCAGTACTTC.

The DNA of the CDR3 is TGCGCCAGCAGCTTGGCCAGTCAGCTGAACACTGAAGCTTTCTTT. It specifies CASSLASQLNTEAFF. This chain joins TRBV5-1 and TRBJ1-1, with unresolved D. CDR3 size: 15 residues. CDR1 is SGHRS, CDR2 YFSETQ, per germline. Trimming shortened V by 0 bases and J by 0 bases, and 9 bases separated the two germline ends.

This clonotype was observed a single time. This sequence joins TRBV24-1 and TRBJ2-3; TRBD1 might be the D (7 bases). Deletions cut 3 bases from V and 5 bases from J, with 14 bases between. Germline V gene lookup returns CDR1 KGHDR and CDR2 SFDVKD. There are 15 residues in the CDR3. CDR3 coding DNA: TGTGCCACCAGTGATCGACAGGGAGGAGGAGATACGCAGTATTTT. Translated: CATSDRQGGGDTQYF.

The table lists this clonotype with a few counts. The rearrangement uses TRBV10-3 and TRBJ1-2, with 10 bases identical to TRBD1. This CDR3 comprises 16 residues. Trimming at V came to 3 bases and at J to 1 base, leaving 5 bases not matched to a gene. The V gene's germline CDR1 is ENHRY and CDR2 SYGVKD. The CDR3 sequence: CAISEPDRGLNYGYTF. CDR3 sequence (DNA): TGTGCCATCAGTGAACCTGACAGGGGGCTTAACTATGGCTACACCTTC.

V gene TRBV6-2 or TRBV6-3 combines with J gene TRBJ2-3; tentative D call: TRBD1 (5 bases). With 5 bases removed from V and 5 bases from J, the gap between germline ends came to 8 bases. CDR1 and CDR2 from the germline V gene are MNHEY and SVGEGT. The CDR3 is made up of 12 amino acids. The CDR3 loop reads CASSPDRDTQYF. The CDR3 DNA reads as TGTGCCAGCAGTCCCGACAGAGATACGCAGTATTTT.

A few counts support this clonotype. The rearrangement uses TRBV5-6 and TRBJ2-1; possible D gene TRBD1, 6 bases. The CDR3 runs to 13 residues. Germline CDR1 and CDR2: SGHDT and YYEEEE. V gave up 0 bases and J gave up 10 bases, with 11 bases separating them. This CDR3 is CASSLEGQEEQFF. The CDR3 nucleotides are TGTGCCAGCAGCTTGGAGGGACAAGAGGAGCAGTTCTTC.

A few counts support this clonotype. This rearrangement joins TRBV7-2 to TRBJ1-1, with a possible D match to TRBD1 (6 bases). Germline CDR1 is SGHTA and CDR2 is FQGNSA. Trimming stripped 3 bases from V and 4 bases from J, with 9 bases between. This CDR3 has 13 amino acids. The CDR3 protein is CASSFGGATEAFF. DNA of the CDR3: TGTGCCAGCAGCTTTGGGGGGGCCACTGAAGCTTTCTTT.

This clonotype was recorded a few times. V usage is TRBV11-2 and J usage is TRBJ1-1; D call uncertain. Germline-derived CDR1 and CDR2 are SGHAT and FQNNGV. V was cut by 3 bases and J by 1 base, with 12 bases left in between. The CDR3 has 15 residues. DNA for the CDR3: TGTGCCAGCAGCTTTTTCATGGAAGGGAACACTGAAGCTTTCTTT. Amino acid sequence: CASSFFMEGNTEAFF.

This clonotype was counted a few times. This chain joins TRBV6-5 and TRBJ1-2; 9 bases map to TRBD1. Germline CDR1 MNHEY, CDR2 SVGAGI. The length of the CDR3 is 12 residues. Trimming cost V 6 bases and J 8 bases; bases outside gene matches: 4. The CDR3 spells CASRTGGEGYTF. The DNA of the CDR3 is TGTGCCAGCAGAACAGGGGGCGAGGGCTACACCTTC.

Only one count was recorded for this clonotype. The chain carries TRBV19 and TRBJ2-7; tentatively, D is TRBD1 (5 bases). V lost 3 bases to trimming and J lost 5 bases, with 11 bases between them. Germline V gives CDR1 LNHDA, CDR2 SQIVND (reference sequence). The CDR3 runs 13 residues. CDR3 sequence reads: CASSIRSRDEQYF. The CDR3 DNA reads TGTGCCAGTAGTATTAGAAGCAGGGACGAGCAGTACTTC.

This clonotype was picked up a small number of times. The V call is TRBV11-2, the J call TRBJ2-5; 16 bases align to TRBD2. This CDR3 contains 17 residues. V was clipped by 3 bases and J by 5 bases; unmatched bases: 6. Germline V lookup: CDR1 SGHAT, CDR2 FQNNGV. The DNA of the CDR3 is TGTGCCAGCAGCTTCGGGACTAGCGGGGGGGCCTACGAGACCCAGTACTTC. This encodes CASSFGTSGGAYETQYF.

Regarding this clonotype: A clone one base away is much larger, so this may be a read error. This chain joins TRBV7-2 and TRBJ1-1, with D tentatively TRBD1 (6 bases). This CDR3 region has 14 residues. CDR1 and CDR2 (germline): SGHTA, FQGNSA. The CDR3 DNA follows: TGTGCCAGCAGCTTAGTCATCGGGGGCACTGAAGATTTCTTT. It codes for CASSLVIGGTEDFF.

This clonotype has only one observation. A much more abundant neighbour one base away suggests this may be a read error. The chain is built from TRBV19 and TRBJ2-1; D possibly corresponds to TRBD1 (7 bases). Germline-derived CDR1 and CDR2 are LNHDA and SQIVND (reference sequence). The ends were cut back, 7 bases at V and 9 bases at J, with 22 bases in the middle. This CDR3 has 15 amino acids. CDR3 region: CASIRRQGGSGEQFF. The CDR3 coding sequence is TGTGCCAGTATTCGTAGACAGGGAGGATCGGGTGAGCAGTTCTTC.